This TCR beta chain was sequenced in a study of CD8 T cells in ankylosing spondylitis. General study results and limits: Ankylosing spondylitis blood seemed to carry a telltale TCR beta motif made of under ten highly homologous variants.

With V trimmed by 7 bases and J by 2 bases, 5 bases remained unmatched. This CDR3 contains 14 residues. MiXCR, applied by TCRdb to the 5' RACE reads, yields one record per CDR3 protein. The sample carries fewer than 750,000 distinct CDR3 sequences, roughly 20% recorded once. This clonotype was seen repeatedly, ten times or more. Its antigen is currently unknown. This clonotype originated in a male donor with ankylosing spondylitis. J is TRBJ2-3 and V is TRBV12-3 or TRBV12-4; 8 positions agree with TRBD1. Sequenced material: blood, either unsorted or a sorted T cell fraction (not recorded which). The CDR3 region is CASKVTGDTDTQYF. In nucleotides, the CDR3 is TGTGCCAGCAAAGTGACAGGGGACACAGATACGCAGTATTTT.